This T cell receptor (beta chain) was found in a study of Graves' ophthalmopathy and Graves' hyperthyroidism. TCR beta CDR3 amplification used RNA transcripts. Second-round multiplex PCR came after a first-round RT-PCR that employed HTBI primers. TCRdb independently ran MiXCR on the multiplex PCR reads; one entry per CDR3 protein. The sample has about 220,000 distinct CDR3 sequences, 20% to 25% seen once; the top ten hold about 40%. This clonotype was seen at least ten times. Its antigen is undetermined. Study-level findings and limits: Sensitivity reached roughly 70% and specificity around 76% when the model predicted ophthalmopathy progression.

The specimen was peripheral blood. The TCR was taken from a woman in her forties or fifties with Graves' ophthalmopathy.

CDR3 amino acids: CASSMQGALYGYTF. The CDR3 DNA sequence: TGTGCCAGTAGTATGCAGGGGGCACTCTATGGCTACACCTTC. J is TRBJ1-2 and V is TRBV19; 8 bases are a match to TRBD1. V shed 3 bases, J shed 4 bases, and the junction held 4 bases outside the gene matches. The CDR3 covers 14 residues. Germline V gene lookup returns CDR1 LNHDA and CDR2 SQIVND (reference sequence).